This T cell receptor beta chain originates from a study of blood T cells in healthy people across ages. Study-wide findings and caveats: Roughly linear declines in TCR beta diversity per million T cells occurred with age. CMV status of donors was not determined, possibly confounding expanded clonotype changes. Estimated diversity across one million T cells was deemed an underestimate.

This CDR3 is 13 amino acids long. V lost 8 bases to trimming and J lost 5 bases, with 15 bases between them. Germline V gene lookup returns CDR1 SNHLY and CDR2 FYNNEI. Sample-barcoded 5' priming and a J-beta primer mix drove a second PCR of roughly 6 to 12 cycles. Each CDR3 protein gets one entry after TCRdb re-called the 5' RACE reads with MiXCR. The sample includes about 2 million distinct CDR3 sequences, around 50% of them seen just once. There are a few counts of this clonotype. Its antigen is not identified. The sequence derives from a woman aged 40-49 years in good health. Sequencing was performed on blood. The chain combines TRBV2 with TRBJ2-5, with D tentatively TRBD1 (6 bases). CDR3 sequence reads: CASRTRGFETQYF. The CDR3 nucleotides read TGTGCCAGCCGTACCAGGGGTTTTGAGACCCAGTACTTC. Supplemented by reference TRBV2 and TRBJ2-5, the full variable domain reads EPEVTQTPSHQVTQMGQEVILRCVPISNHLYFYWYRQILGQKVEFLVSFYNNEISEKSEIFDDQFSVERPDGSNFTLKIRSTKLEDSAMYFCASRTRGFETQYFGPGTRLLVL.